Sequencing of this TCR beta chain was carried out in a study of identical twins. General observations from the study: Donors were not followed over many years; analysis was cross-sectional.

TCRdb reprocessed the 5' RACE reads via MiXCR and lists one record per CDR3 protein. In the table there are 450,000 or so distinct CDR3 sequences, 14% of which are singletons. This CDR3 region has 13 residues. The germline CDR1 and CDR2 sequences are SGHDT and YYEEEE. With V trimmed by 4 bases and J by 3 bases, 3 bases remained unmatched. The sample holds a few counts of this clonotype. Its antigen is still unknown. The same data also went into a second study, on yellow fever vaccine responses in identical twins.

This chain links TRBV5-6 with TRBJ2-7, with TRBD1 matching 8 bases. The source is a woman between 18 and 29 years old in good health. The sample comprised CD4+ T cells sorted from blood. CDR3 DNA sequence: TGTGCCAGCAGCGCGACAGGGGTCTACGAGCAGTACTTC. Translation gives CASSATGVYEQYF.